Shown below are 27 T cell receptor beta chains from a single sample sequenced in a study of CD8 T cells in Susac syndrome. An amount of RNA that ranged from roughly 0.5 to 1 ug was reverse transcribed with random hexamers. TCRdb redid the calling of the immunoSEQ multiplex PCR reads with MiXCR, one entry per CDR3 protein. The sample holds around 69,000 distinct CDR3 sequences, approximately 93% seen once. Sequencing was carried out using CD8+ T cells from PBMCs. These receptors were obtained from a human donor with Susac syndrome.

Here the CDR3 reads CATSAGASQEQYF. Here the CDR3 DNA reads TGTGCCACCAGTGCGGGGGCCAGCCAAGAGCAGTACTTC. The V gene is TRBV24-1, the J gene TRBJ2-7; possibly TRBD1 or TRBD2 for D (6 bases each). V lost 5 bases to trimming and J lost 7 bases, with 14 bases between them. This CDR3 region has 13 residues. Per the germline V gene, CDR1 is KGHDR and CDR2 is SFDVKD.

This clonotype is a singleton in its sample. The chain combines TRBV12-5 with TRBJ1-2; 7 positions match TRBD1. The germline CDR1 and CDR2 sequences are LGHNT and FRNRAP. The ends lost 7 bases at V and 8 bases at J; junction bases unmatched: 16. This CDR3 is 15 amino acids long. CDR3 sequence reads: CASAHPLGGKDGYTF. CDR3 DNA: TGTGCTAGTGCCCACCCCCTAGGGGGCAAGGACGGCTACACCTTC.

CDR3 DNA: TGCGCCAGCCTAACGGGAGTCGGGACTAGCGTCTCGGGAACAGATACGCAGTATTTT. The encoded protein is CASLTGVGTSVSGTDTQYF. The gene calls are TRBV23-1 and TRBJ2-3, with 10 bases aligning to TRBD2. TRBV23-1 is labeled an ORF, and its function is uncertain. V lost 8 bases, J lost 3 bases, and 20 bases stayed unmatched. This CDR3 is 19 amino acids long.

V and J are TRBV28 and TRBJ1-2; D is possibly TRBD1 (6 bases). Trimming shortened V by 8 bases and J by 5 bases, and 21 bases separated the two germline ends. This CDR3 is built from 15 residues. CDR1 is MDHEN, CDR2 SYDVKM, per germline. The CDR3 loop is CASYRSRKGGYGYTF. As DNA, the CDR3 is TGTGCCAGCTACCGTTCACGAAAAGGGGGTTATGGCTACACCTTC.

This clonotype was seen just once. The V call is TRBV12-5, the J call TRBJ2-1, with TRBD2 matching 8 bases. CDR3 length: 18 amino acids. Trimming removed 2 bases from V and 3 bases from J; junction bases left unmatched: 12. CDR1 is LGHNT and CDR2 is FRNRAP in the germline V gene. The CDR3 protein is CASGLNPLAGPNYNEQFF. In nucleotides, the CDR3 is TGTGCTAGTGGTTTGAACCCCTTAGCGGGACCCAACTACAATGAGCAGTTCTTC.

The chain couples TRBV4-1 to TRBJ2-2; D uncertain. The V end was cut by 0 bases, the J end by 6 bases, with 14 bases between. The length of the CDR3 is 16 residues. CDR1 MGHRA and CDR2 YSYEKL come from the germline V gene. The CDR3 region is CASSQDRVLGSGELFF. CDR3 sequence (DNA): TGCGCCAGCAGCCAAGATCGAGTCTTGGGCTCCGGGGAGCTGTTTTTT.

The V gene is TRBV6-2 or TRBV6-3, the J gene TRBJ2-1, with TRBD2 identical over 10 bases. This CDR3 has 13 residues. In germline, CDR1 is MNHEY, CDR2 SVGEGT. V shed 8 bases, J shed 2 bases, and the junction held 0 bases outside the gene matches. CDR3 in DNA: TGTGCCAGCGGGACTAGCGCCTACAATGAGCAGTTCTTC. Its translation is CASGTSAYNEQFF.

In this sample, this clonotype turned up once. The rearrangement joins TRBV7-9 to TRBJ1-1; TRBD1 aligns across 9 bases. Trimming took 5 bases from V and 0 from J; bases not matched to a gene: 10. This CDR3 is built from 17 residues. CDR1 SEHNR and CDR2 FQNEAQ come from the germline V gene (reference sequence). The CDR3 DNA sequence: TGTGCCAGCAGCCAGGTGGGGACAGGGACCTTGAACACTGAAGCTTTCTTT. This codes for CASSQVGTGTLNTEAFF.

Only a few counts were recorded for this clonotype. The chain has TRBV7-9 and TRBJ1-2, with TRBD1 matching 7 bases. The CDR3 length is 13 residues. From germline, CDR1 is SEHNR and CDR2 FQNEAQ (reference sequence). The V and J ends lost 6 bases and 6 bases, in that order; junction bases with no gene match: 7. The CDR3 region is CASSSDRDDGYTF. The CDR3 nucleotides read TGTGCCAGCAGTTCCGACAGGGACGATGGCTACACCTTC.

V usage is TRBV2 and J usage is TRBJ2-7, with D uncertain. The CDR3 consists of 15 residues. Germline V gene sequence: CDR1 SNHLY, CDR2 FYNNEI. Trimming removed 3 bases from V and 0 bases from J, with 12 bases in between. The DNA for the CDR3 is TGTGCCAGCAGTGATCGGGTAGCCAGCTCCTACGAGCAGTACTTC. It encodes CASSDRVASSYEQYF.

The rearrangement joins TRBV6-1 to TRBJ2-1; TRBD2 matches at 9 bases. The V segment lost 8 bases and the J segment 3 bases; nucleotides outside the gene matches: 11. This CDR3 has 16 amino acids. CDR1 is MNHNS and CDR2 is SASEGT in the germline V gene. The CDR3 loop reads CASAPKPTSGYNEQFF. The CDR3 DNA is TGTGCCAGCGCCCCGAAGCCGACTAGCGGCTACAATGAGCAGTTCTTC.

Here the CDR3 DNA reads TGTGCCAGCAGTTTTGGACAGCCGAACACTGAAGCTTTCTTT. It is translated as CASSFGQPNTEAFF. This chain joins TRBV27 and TRBJ1-1; TRBD1 is a possible D gene (6 bases). In germline, CDR1 is MNHEY, CDR2 SMNVEV (reference sequence). V lost 3 bases and J lost 1, with 9 bases in between. This CDR3 has 14 amino acids.

The chain joins TRBV6-1 to TRBJ2-3; D tentatively reads TRBD1 or TRBD2 (5 bases each). The germline gives CDR1 MNHNS, CDR2 SASEGT. This CDR3 is built from 15 residues. Deletions cut 6 bases from V and 5 bases from J, with 18 bases between. In DNA, the CDR3 is TGTGCCAGCAGCCCCGGGACCTCCCAAGGAGATACGCAGTATTTT. It encodes CASSPGTSQGDTQYF.

The chain combines TRBV7-2 with TRBJ2-5, with TRBD2 identical over 9 bases. The CDR3 is 16 amino acids. The germline gives CDR1 SGHTA, CDR2 FQGNSA. With V trimmed by 3 bases and J by 3 bases, 8 bases remained unmatched. As DNA, the CDR3 is TGTGCCAGCAGCTTCGTCCCTAGCGGGATGGAAGAGACCCAGTACTTC. Translating it yields CASSFVPSGMEETQYF.

The genes are TRBV6-5 and TRBJ2-1; TRBD2 matches 11 bases. This CDR3 contains 15 residues. Germline assignment: CDR1 MNHEY and CDR2 SVGAGI. V was pared by 6 bases and J by 7 bases, with 8 bases of the junction left unmatched. The CDR3 nucleotides are TGTGCCAGCAGGGGGGGACTAGCGGAGAGAAATGAGCAGTTCTTC. The encoded protein is CASRGGLAERNEQFF.

The chain links TRBV6-2 or TRBV6-3 to TRBJ2-1, with D tentatively TRBD1 or TRBD2 (10 bases each). CDR1 is MNHEY, CDR2 SVGEGT, per germline. V gave up 5 bases and J gave up 4 bases, with 33 bases separating them. CDR3 length: 21 amino acids. The CDR3 DNA follows: TGTGCCAGCAGTCCACCATCGGACAGGGGGTCCGGGACTAGCGTTTACAATGAGCAGTTCTTC. Its translation is CASSPPSDRGSGTSVYNEQFF.

This sequence joins TRBV7-6 and TRBJ2-1, with a tentative D call TRBD2 (6 bases). Trimming pared 1 base from V and 0 bases from J, leaving 10 bases between. Germline V gene lookup returns CDR1 SGHVS and CDR2 FNYEAQ. The CDR3 has 16 amino acids. The CDR3 here is CASSLGRGDSYNEQFF. DNA for the CDR3: TGTGCCAGCAGCTTAGGGCGGGGAGACTCCTACAATGAGCAGTTCTTC. Using reference TRBV7-6 and TRBJ2-1 for the parts outside the CDR3, the full variable domain is GAGVSQSPRYKVTKRGQDVALRCDPISGHVSLYWYRQALGQGPEFLTYFNYEAQQDKSGLPNDRFSAERPEGSISTLTIQRTEQRDSAMYRCASSLGRGDSYNEQFFGPGTRLTVL.

V usage is TRBV28 and J usage is TRBJ2-3, with no clear D. Germline V gene sequence: CDR1 MDHEN, CDR2 SYDVKM. The CDR3 runs 12 residues. Trimming stripped 4 bases from V and 7 bases from J, with 9 bases between. CDR3 loop: CASSSQRHTQYF. The CDR3 nucleotides read TGTGCCAGCAGTTCTCAACGGCATACGCAGTATTTT.

V and J are TRBV29-1 and TRBJ1-2; 8 nucleotides align to TRBD1. This CDR3 is built from 14 residues. Looked up from germline, CDR1 is SQVTM and CDR2 is ANQGSEA. The V segment lost 7 bases and the J segment 4 bases; nucleotides outside the gene matches: 11. CDR3 coding DNA: TGCAGCGACTCCAGGACAGGGAGTATCTATGGCTACACCTTC. This gives the protein CSDSRTGSIYGYTF.

The CDR3 sequence: CASRIQGAPNTEAFF. The CDR3 DNA reads as TGTGCCAGCCGTATACAGGGGGCGCCGAACACTGAAGCTTTCTTT. The chain couples TRBV6-5 to TRBJ1-1; TRBD1 aligns across 9 bases. The CDR3 has 15 residues. Losses at the gene ends were 8 bases for V and 1 base for J; bases not matched to a gene: 8. Germline V gives CDR1 MNHEY, CDR2 SVGAGI.

The chain couples TRBV2 to TRBJ1-6; 7 bases align to TRBD1. The J segment lost 8 bases and the V segment lost 6 bases, leaving 7 bases of the junction unmatched. This CDR3 has 14 amino acids. Germline V lookup: CDR1 SNHLY, CDR2 FYNNEI. The CDR3 DNA sequence: TGTGCCAGCAGACAAGACAGGGTCTATTCACCCCTCCACTTT. Residues: CASRQDRVYSPLHF.

The chain has TRBV7-3 and TRBJ2-5; TRBD1 might be the D (5 bases). CDR1 and CDR2 from the germline V gene are SGHTA and FQGTGA. V lost 6 bases and J 5 bases, leaving 19 bases between the germline ends. The CDR3 sequence is 15 residues long. CDR3 in amino acids: CASSAGASVGETQYF. For the CDR3, the DNA is TGTGCCAGCAGTGCTGGGGCATCAGTCGGGGAGACCCAGTACTTC.

The chain joins TRBV27 to TRBJ1-5; D is possibly TRBD1 (6 bases). The germline CDR1 and CDR2 sequences are MNHEY and SMNVEV (reference sequence). The CDR3 totals 17 residues. The V and J ends lost 1 base and 7 bases respectively, with 20 bases between them. CDR3 amino acids: CASSLLSSQGNGQPQHF. The CDR3 DNA sequence: TGTGCCAGCAGTTTATTATCGTCACAGGGAAACGGACAGCCCCAGCATTTT.

The rearrangement links TRBV12-3 or TRBV12-4 to TRBJ1-5, with a weak D call TRBD1 (5 bases). The V end was cut by 3 bases, the J end by 4 bases, with 10 bases between. The CDR3 length is 14 residues. The CDR3 here is CASSFEGRNQPQHF. The DNA of the CDR3 is TGTGCCAGCAGTTTTGAGGGACGGAATCAGCCCCAGCATTTT.

The J gene is TRBJ2-4, the V gene TRBV2; no reliable D call. Germline V lookup: CDR1 SNHLY, CDR2 FYNNEI. The CDR3 spans 14 residues. The V and J ends lost 5 bases and 4 bases respectively, with 12 bases between them. Written as DNA, the CDR3 is TGTGCCAGCAGTTTTTCGCCACCTAAAAACATTCAGTACTTC. Translation: CASSFSPPKNIQYF.

The V call is TRBV12-3 or TRBV12-4, the J call TRBJ2-1, with TRBD1 matching over 8 bases. This CDR3 has 14 amino acids. V was clipped by 5 bases and J by 7 bases; unmatched bases: 7. The DNA of the CDR3 is TGTGCCAGCAGTGACAGGGGAGGTGAGAATGAGCAGTTCTTC. Its protein is CASSDRGGENEQFF.

The V gene is TRBV2, the J gene TRBJ2-7; D gene ambiguous. Trimming stripped 3 bases from V and 4 bases from J, with 13 bases between. This CDR3 spans 14 amino acids. The V gene's germline CDR1 is SNHLY and CDR2 FYNNEI. CDR3 bases: TGTGCCAGCAGTGACGGCTACCTGATGTACGAGCAGTACTTC. It translates to CASSDGYLMYEQYF.